This T cell receptor beta chain was captured by sequencing in a study of T-cell memory formation after mild COVID-19 (dated by TCRdb to about 2021). For context, the study as a whole: Most TCR sequence clusters were specific to one of the two donors. In a couple of donors, T-cell clones that expanded and contracted after mild COVID-19 were followed by sequencing TCRalpha and TCRbeta repertoires longitudinally. The cohort comprised two young, previously healthy adult volunteers, one female and one male. Study-wide findings and limitations: Contracting CD4+ clones were located mainly in the CM and EM memory subsets, whereas CD8+ clones were found to be enriched in EMRA. Some responding clones were found in pre-infection memory, which suggests that pre-existing cross-reactive memory T cells took part in the SARS-CoV-2 response. The second-wave clones that peaked on day 37 were not confirmed to be SARS-CoV-2 specific. Only two mild cases were covered in the study, and larger cohorts including severe cases with pre-infection samples were considered necessary. Balanced CD4/CD8 phenotypes were observed for clones contracting from day 15 to 85, whereas a bias towards CD4+ was observed for a second wave of clones expanding from day 15 to 37.

As to this clonotype: It lacks a known antigen. Per-base quality was not reported, and no clone a single base away is much larger than it.

PBMCs were isolated by Ficoll-Paque density gradient centrifugation. V drops 0 bases and J drops 3 bases, leaving 12 bases in between. Taken from cysteine to phenylalanine, the CDR3 has 16 residues. Only the CDR3 DNA stays, 48 bases, in frame from base 1. The germline V gene provides CDR1 ENHRY and CDR2 SYGVKD. Data came from an Illumina NovaSeq 6000. TCRalpha and TCRbeta cDNA libraries were constructed by 5'RACE with constant-segment primers, with sample barcodes and unique molecular identifiers being introduced. Trizol reagent was used to extract RNA from every sample. The libraries were amplified in two PCR steps, and the second step added a second sample barcode and Illumina TruSeq adapters. Libraries were sequenced on an Illumina NovaSeq with 2 x 150 bp paired-end reads. Under the source paper's analysis protocol: With migec v1.2.7, reads were demultiplexed and then collapsed into UMI-guided consensus sequences. Using mixcr v2.1.11, the UMI consensuses were aligned to TRA and TRB V and J templates and assembled into clonotypes. A clonotype was counted as expanded or contracted only when both edgeR and NoisET called the clonotype significant, with the noise models trained on biological replicates. edgeR calls used a false discovery rate-adjusted p below 0.01 and a log2 fold-change threshold of 1. As an exploratory analysis of dynamics, PCA with hierarchical clustering was applied to max-normalized trajectories of the 1000 most abundant clonotypes. Separately sequenced CD4+ and CD8+ repertoires were used to assign a CD4 or CD8 phenotype to each responding clone. TCRdb reanalyzed the raw reads on its own, using fastp at Q25 for trimming and MiXCR for clone calling, and kept in-frame beta chains. Every entry covers one CDR3 protein and lists the most common genes and DNA from its rows. The V and J calls here are based on TCRdb, not the publication. This sample gives 430,000 or so distinct CDR3 sequences in total; 25% of them show up just once. The ten largest clones add up to approximately 12% of the sample.

The clonotype comes from an adult woman who had mild COVID-19 (a few samples of this study predate the infection). The sample titles of this study are shuffled in the database, so cell type and time point are left out; the donor was told from shared clones. The specimen was PBMCs or a T cell subset sorted from them (not recorded which). The chain employs TRBV10-3 and TRBJ2-1; no D segment can be confidently identified. Here the CDR3 is given as CAISESTGASYNEQFF. The sequence in DNA is TGTGCCATCAGTGAGTCCACGGGCGCTAGCTACAATGAGCAGTTCTTC.